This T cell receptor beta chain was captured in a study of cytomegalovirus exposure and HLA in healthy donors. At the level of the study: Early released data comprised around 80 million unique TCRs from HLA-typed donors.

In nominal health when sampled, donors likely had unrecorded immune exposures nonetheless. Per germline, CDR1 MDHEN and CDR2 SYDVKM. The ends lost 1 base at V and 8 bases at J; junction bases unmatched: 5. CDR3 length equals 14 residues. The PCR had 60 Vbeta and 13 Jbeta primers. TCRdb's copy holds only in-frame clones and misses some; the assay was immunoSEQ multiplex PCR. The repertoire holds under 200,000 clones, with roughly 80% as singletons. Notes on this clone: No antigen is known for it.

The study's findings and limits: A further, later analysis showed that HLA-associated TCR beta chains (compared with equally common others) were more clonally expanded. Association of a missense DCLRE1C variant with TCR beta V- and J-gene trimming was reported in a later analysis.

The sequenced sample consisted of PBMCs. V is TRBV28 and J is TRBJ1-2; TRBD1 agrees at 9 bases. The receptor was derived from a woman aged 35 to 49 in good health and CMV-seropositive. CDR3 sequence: CASSLLTGGWGYTF. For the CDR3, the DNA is TGTGCCAGCAGTTTATTGACAGGGGGTTGGGGCTACACCTTC.